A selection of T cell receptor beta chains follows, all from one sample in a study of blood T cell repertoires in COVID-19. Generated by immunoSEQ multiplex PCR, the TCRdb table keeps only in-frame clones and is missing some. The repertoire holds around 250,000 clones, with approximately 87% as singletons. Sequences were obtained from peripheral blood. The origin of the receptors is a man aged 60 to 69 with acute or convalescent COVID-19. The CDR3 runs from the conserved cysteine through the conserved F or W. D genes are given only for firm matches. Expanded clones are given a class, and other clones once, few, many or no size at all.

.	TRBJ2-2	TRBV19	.	CATQRVMNTGELFF	TGTGCCACCCAGCGGGTGATGAACACCGGGGAGCTGTTTTTT
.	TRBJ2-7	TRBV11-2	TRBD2	CASSFGASGSYEQYF	TGTGCCAGCAGCTTCGGGGCTAGCGGGAGCTACGAGCAGTACTTC
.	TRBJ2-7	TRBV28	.	CATRAGAGEQYF	TGTGCCACCCGTGCGGGGGCGGGCGAGCAGTACTTC
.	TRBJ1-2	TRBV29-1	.	CSVEGRAGAGYTF	TGCAGCGTTGAAGGGCGGGCGGGGGCTGGCTACACCTTC
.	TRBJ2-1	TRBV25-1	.	CASSRRDNEQFF	TGTGCCAGCAGTCGGAGGGATAATGAGCAGTTCTTC
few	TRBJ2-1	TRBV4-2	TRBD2	CASSQAWLAANEQFF	TGTGCCAGCAGCCAAGCATGGCTAGCGGCAAATGAGCAGTTCTTC
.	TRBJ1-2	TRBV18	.	CASSPTDSSKNYGYTF	TGTGCCAGCTCACCGACGGACAGTTCGAAAAACTATGGCTACACCTTC
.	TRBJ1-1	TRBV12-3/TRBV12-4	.	CASRGTPIGEAFF	TGTGCTTCAAGGGGCACCCCGATCGGGGAAGCTTTCTTT
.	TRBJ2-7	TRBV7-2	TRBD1	CASSSAGQGPYEQYF	TGTGCCAGCAGCTCCGCGGGACAGGGGCCCTACGAGCAGTACTTC
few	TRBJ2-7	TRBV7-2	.	CASSLGSGGKPKQYF	TGTGCCAGCAGCTTAGGGTCGGGGGGCAAGCCTAAGCAGTACTTC
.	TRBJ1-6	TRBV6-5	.	CASRTGGYGPLHF	TGTGCCAGCAGAACGGGGGGCTATGGGCCCCTCCACTTT
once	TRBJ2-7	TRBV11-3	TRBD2	CASSSREREGPYEQYF	TGTGCCAGCAGCTCCCGGGAGCGGGAGGGCCCCTACGAGCAGTACTTC
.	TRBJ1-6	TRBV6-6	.	CASSYSEPLHF	TGTGCCAGCAGTTACAGCGAACCCCTCCACTTT
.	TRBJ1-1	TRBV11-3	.	CASSTGDGLNTEAFF	TGTGCCAGCAGCACCGGGGACGGACTAAACACTGAAGCTTTCTTT
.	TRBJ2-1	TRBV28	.	CASSSQGGGQQFF	TGTGCCAGCAGTTCCCAAGGGGGGGGCCAGCAGTTCTTC
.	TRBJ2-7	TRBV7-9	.	CASSPQVDEQYF	TGTGCCAGCAGCCCTCAGGTGGACGAGCAGTACTTC
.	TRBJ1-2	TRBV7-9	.	CASSPKGDPPYGYTF	TGTGCCAGCAGCCCCAAGGGGGACCCACCTTATGGCTACACCTTC
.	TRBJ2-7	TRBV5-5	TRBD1	CASSLGQGVDYEQYF	TGTGCCAGCAGCTTGGGGCAGGGGGTAGACTACGAGCAGTACTTC
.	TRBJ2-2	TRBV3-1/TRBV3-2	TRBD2	CASSPEALAGGKNLRTGELFF	TGTGCCAGCAGCCCTGAAGCCCTAGCGGGAGGAAAGAACTTACGGACCGGGGAGCTGTTTTTT
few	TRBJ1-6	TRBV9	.	CASSQQTSSPLHF	TGTGCCAGCAGCCAACAGACGAGTTCACCCCTCCACTTT
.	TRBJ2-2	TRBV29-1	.	CSVYLSLDTGELFF	TGCAGCGTTTACTTAAGTTTGGACACCGGGGAGCTGTTTTTT
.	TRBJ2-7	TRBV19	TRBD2	CASSIGTSGSYEQYF	TGTGCCAGTAGTATAGGGACTAGCGGGAGTTACGAGCAGTACTTC
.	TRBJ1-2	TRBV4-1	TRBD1	CASSHPGTGSNYGYTF	TGCGCCAGCAGCCACCCCGGGACAGGGAGTAACTATGGCTACACCTTC
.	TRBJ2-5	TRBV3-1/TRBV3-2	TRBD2	CASSYPGLAEGGETQYF	TGTGCCAGCAGTTATCCGGGACTAGCGGAGGGGGGAGAGACCCAGTACTTC
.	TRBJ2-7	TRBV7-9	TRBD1	CASSLEGQRYEQYF	TGTGCCAGCAGCTTAGAGGGACAGCGATACGAGCAGTACTTC
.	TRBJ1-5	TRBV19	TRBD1	CASSRVGTAVNQPQHF	TGTGCCAGTAGCCGGGTCGGGACAGCGGTCAATCAGCCCCAGCATTTT
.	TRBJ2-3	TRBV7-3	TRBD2	CASSSYSGKTDTQYF	TGTGCCAGCAGCTCATATAGCGGGAAAACAGATACGCAGTATTTT
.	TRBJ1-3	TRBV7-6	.	CASSLSMRFSGNTIYF	TGTGCCAGCAGCTTAAGCATGCGCTTCTCTGGAAACACCATATATTTT
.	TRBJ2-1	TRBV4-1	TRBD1	CASSQGQGIGEQFF	TGCGCCAGCAGCCAGGGACAGGGCATAGGGGAGCAGTTCTTC
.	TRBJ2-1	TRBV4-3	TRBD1	CASSQAGGPYNEQFF	TGCGCCAGCAGCCAAGCAGGGGGCCCCTACAATGAGCAGTTCTTC
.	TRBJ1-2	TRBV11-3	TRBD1	CASSPIGQDPYGYTF	TGTGCCAGCAGCCCGATAGGACAGGACCCCTATGGCTACACCTTC
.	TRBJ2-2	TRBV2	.	CASSAGTGELFF	TGTGCCAGCAGTGCGGGGACCGGGGAGCTGTTTTTT
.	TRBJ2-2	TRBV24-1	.	CATSEPPGAGTGELFF	TGTGCCACCAGTGAACCCCCCGGGGCGGGGACCGGGGAGCTGTTTTTT
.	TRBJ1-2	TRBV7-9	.	CASTEDSFNYGYTF	TGTGCCAGCACCGAAGATAGCTTTAACTATGGCTACACCTTC
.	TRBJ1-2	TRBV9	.	CASSVALSNYGYTF	TGTGCCAGCAGCGTAGCACTGTCAAACTATGGCTACACCTTC
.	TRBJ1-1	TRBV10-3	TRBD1	CAISPGGTDTEAFF	TGTGCCATCAGCCCAGGGGGCACAGACACTGAAGCTTTCTTT
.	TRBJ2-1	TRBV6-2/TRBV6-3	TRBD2	CASSYIRLAGGLPNEQFF	TGTGCCAGCAGTTACATTCGATTAGCGGGAGGACTCCCCAATGAGCAGTTCTTC
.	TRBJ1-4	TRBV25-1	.	CASSDGRGGEKLFF	TGTGCCAGCAGTGATGGTCGGGGAGGTGAAAAACTGTTTTTT
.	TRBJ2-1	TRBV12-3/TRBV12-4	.	CASSTSSHEQFF	TGTGCCAGCAGTACTAGTTCCCATGAGCAGTTCTTC
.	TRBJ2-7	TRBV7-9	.	CASRSDSPYEQYF	TGTGCCAGCAGGTCGGACAGTCCCTACGAGCAGTACTTC
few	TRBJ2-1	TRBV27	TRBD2	CASSLLGGMQFF	TGTGCCAGCAGCCTTTTGGGAGGGATGCAGTTCTTC
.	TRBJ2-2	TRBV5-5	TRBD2	CASSPRLAGNTGELFF	TGTGCCAGCAGCCCTAGACTAGCGGGGAACACCGGGGAGCTGTTTTTT
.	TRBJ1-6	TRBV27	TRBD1	CASSSGQGHESPLHF	TGTGCCAGCAGTTCGGGACAGGGGCACGAATCACCCCTCCACTTT